These T cell receptor beta chains were read from a single sample in a study of blood T cells in healthy people across ages. TCRdb redid the calling of the 5' RACE reads with MiXCR, one entry per CDR3 protein. The data show hundreds of thousands of distinct CDR3 sequences, around 48% seen once. Sequencing was carried out using blood. Receptor source: a woman in her fifties or sixties in good health. Each CDR3 is given with its conserved first and last residue. A D gene is named only where the DNA matches it firmly. Size is stated for part of the rows, as once, few or many counts, or as a class when the clone is expanded.

d_call j_call v_call clone_size cdr3_aa cdr3_nt
NA TRBJ2-7 TRBV7-2 NA CASSLALTYNEQYF TGTGCCAGCAGCTTAGCACTGACTTACAATGAGCAGTACTTC
TRBD2 TRBJ2-3 TRBV28 NA CASSHSGLADGTDTQYF TGTGCCAGCAGTCACTCGGGACTAGCGGACGGCACAGATACGCAGTATTTT
NA TRBJ2-1 TRBV6-2/TRBV6-3 many CASSPRPTGRWGEGNEQFF TGTGCCAGCAGCCCTAGGCCCACGGGTCGTTGGGGAGAGGGCAATGAGCAGTTCTTC
NA TRBJ2-3 TRBV7-2 NA CASSPRLARPSTDTQYF TGTGCCAGCAGCCCAAGGCTCGCGCGTCCTAGCACAGATACGCAGTATTTT
NA TRBJ2-7 TRBV4-3 NA CASSQGGLFYEQYF TGCGCCAGCAGCCAAGGGGGGCTTTTCTACGAGCAGTACTTC
NA TRBJ1-4 TRBV14 NA CASSQVGVREKLFF TGTGCCAGCAGCCAAGTGGGGGTTAGAGAAAAACTGTTTTTT
TRBD2 TRBJ2-1 TRBV3-1 NA CASSRIPSGGGNEQFF TGTGCCAGCAGCCGTATACCGTCGGGAGGGGGAAATGAGCAGTTCTTC
NA TRBJ2-7 TRBV6-6 NA CASTAAGKNYEQYF TGTGCCAGCACCGCCGCGGGCAAAAACTACGAGCAGTACTTC
NA TRBJ2-7 TRBV28 few CASSAAGTTSYEQYF TGTGCCAGCAGCGCCGCCGGGACGACGTCCTACGAGCAGTACTTC
TRBD1 TRBJ2-1 TRBV7-9 NA CASKWGQLNNEQFF TGTGCCAGCAAATGGGGACAGCTTAACAATGAGCAGTTCTTC
NA TRBJ2-3 TRBV5-1 NA CASSLRTAGTDTQYF TGCGCCAGCAGCTTGAGAACGGCCGGCACAGATACGCAGTATTTT
TRBD1 TRBJ2-5 TRBV20-1 NA CSARPPTGGQETQYF TGCAGTGCTAGACCTCCGACAGGGGGCCAGGAGACCCAGTACTTC
TRBD2 TRBJ2-7 TRBV5-1 few CASSFGGPGLGMANEQYF TGCGCCAGCAGCTTCGGCGGACCGGGACTAGGCATGGCAAATGAGCAGTACTTC
TRBD1 TRBJ1-4 TRBV5-1 NA CASSLEGQGREKLFF TGCGCCAGCAGCTTGGAAGGACAGGGGAGGGAAAAACTGTTTTTT
TRBD2 TRBJ2-1 TRBV5-1 few CASSTSGRGYNEQFF TGCGCCAGCAGCACTAGCGGGAGGGGCTACAATGAGCAGTTCTTC
NA TRBJ2-7 TRBV5-1 many CASSLTRDSYEQYF TGCGCCAGCAGCTTGACGCGGGACTCCTACGAGCAGTACTTC
TRBD2 TRBJ2-7 TRBV5-1 NA CASSLGTSGTNEQYF TGCGCCAGCAGCTTGGGGACTAGCGGAACTAACGAGCAGTACTTC
NA TRBJ2-5 TRBV27 few CASRPTGEGETQYF TGTGCCAGCAGGCCGACAGGGGAGGGAGAGACCCAGTACTTC
NA TRBJ1-6 TRBV20-1 NA CSATGTQNSPLHF TGCAGTGCTACCGGGACACAAAATTCACCCCTCCACTTT
TRBD1 TRBJ2-5 TRBV5-1 NA CASSLGAGQGEETQYF TGCGCCAGCAGCTTGGGGGCGGGACAGGGAGAAGAGACCCAGTACTTC
TRBD1 TRBJ1-4 TRBV4-2 NA CASSLRQGASGNEKLFF TGTGCCAGCAGCCTCCGACAGGGGGCTTCGGGGAATGAAAAACTGTTTTTT
NA TRBJ2-7 TRBV27 few CASSFWNEQYF TGTGCCAGCAGTTTTTGGAATGAGCAGTACTTC
TRBD1 TRBJ2-7 TRBV3-1 few CASSSGTGSSEQYF TGTGCCAGCAGCTCCGGGACAGGGTCCAGCGAGCAGTACTTC
TRBD1 TRBJ2-5 TRBV2 NA CASSGTGAIQETQYF TGTGCCAGCAGCGGGACAGGGGCCATCCAAGAGACCCAGTACTTC
NA TRBJ1-2 TRBV6-5 NA CASSNQGGGGPLRYGYTF TGTGCCAGCAGTAACCAGGGAGGCGGGGGCCCATTACGCTATGGCTACACCTTC
TRBD1 TRBJ2-7 TRBV10-3 few CAISALGGTGTLLTTSSTYHEQYF TGTGCCATCAGTGCGTTAGGCGGGACAGGGACGCTATTGACCACGAGCAGTACTTACCACGAGCAGTACTTC
NA TRBJ2-2 TRBV9 few CASSPQGMAYTGELFF TGTGCCAGCAGCCCCCAGGGGATGGCATACACCGGGGAGCTGTTTTTT
TRBD1 TRBJ2-1 TRBV28 NA CASKGRPGQAYNEQFF TGTGCCAGCAAGGGAAGACCGGGACAGGCCTACAATGAGCAGTTCTTC
TRBD1 TRBJ2-6 TRBV7-2 NA CASSQTGGAGANVLTF TGTGCCAGCAGCCAGACAGGGGGCGCTGGGGCCAACGTCCTGACTTTC
NA TRBJ1-1 TRBV2 NA CASSVGGARTEAFF TGTGCCAGCAGTGTAGGGGGGGCGAGGACTGAAGCTTTCTTT
TRBD1 TRBJ1-2 TRBV5-1 NA CASSLTGTGGSNYGYTF TGCGCCAGCAGCCTAACCGGGACAGGGGGCTCAAACTATGGCTACACCTTC